This T cell receptor (beta chain) originates from a study of blood T cell repertoires in COVID-19. Study-wide background: Samples came from the United States, Italy and Spain, spanning acute and convalescent COVID-19. PBMCs, B-cell-depleted T cells, or T cells were the source of the cDNA or gDNA that made up the material.

The ends lost 0 bases at V and 0 bases at J; junction bases unmatched: 8. Germline CDR1 SGHRS, CDR2 YFSETQ. The CDR3 loop spans 18 amino acids. Original data processing: Quantification of nucleated cells was approximated via reference gene primer amplification. Some clones are missing from TCRdb's copy, which holds only in-frame ones; the method was immunoSEQ multiplex PCR. The V and J calls and clone size are taken from that table; D and trimming were inferred from the DNA. The sample shows about 120,000 clones, approximately 90% of them seen only once. This chain connects TRBV5-1 to TRBJ1-4, with 7 bases matching TRBD1. Specimen: peripheral blood. The receptor comes from a man in his forties with acute or convalescent COVID-19. The CDR3 bases are TGCGCCAGCAGCTTGGGGATGGGACAGTACCCAACTAATGAAAAACTGTTTTTT. Translating gives CASSLGMGQYPTNEKLFF.